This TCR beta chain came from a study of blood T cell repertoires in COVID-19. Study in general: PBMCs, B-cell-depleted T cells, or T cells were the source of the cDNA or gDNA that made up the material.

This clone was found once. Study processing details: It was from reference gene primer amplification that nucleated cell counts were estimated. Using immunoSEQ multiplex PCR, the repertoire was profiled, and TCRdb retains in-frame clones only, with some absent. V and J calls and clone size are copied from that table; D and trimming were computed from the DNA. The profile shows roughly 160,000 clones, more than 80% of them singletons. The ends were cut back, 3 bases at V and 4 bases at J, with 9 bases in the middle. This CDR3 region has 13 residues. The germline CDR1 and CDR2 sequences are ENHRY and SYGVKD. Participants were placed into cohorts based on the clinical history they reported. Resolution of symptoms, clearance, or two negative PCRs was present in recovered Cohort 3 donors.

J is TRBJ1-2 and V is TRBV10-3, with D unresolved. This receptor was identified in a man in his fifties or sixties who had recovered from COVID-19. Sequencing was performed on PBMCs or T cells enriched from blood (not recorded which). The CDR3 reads CAISDGGSYGYTF. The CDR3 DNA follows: TGTGCCATCAGTGATGGAGGAAGCTATGGCTACACCTTC.